The present T cell receptor (beta chain) was sequenced within a study of T cell responses to AZD1222 COVID-19 vaccine. Data came from immunoSEQ multiplex PCR; TCRdb stores just in-frame clones and leaves some out. Of some 140,000 clones in the sample, about 88% were seen once. V dropped 6 bases and J dropped 7; count of bases not matched to a gene: 4. The CDR3 contains 14 residues. Germline loops: CDR1 SGHVS, CDR2 FNYEAQ. The chain has TRBV7-6 and TRBJ1-6; 9 positions agree with TRBD1. Specimen: peripheral blood, collected on day 0 of AZD1222 vaccination. The sequence came from an adult in good health. The CDR3 nucleotides are TGTGCCAGCAGTAACGGACAGGGGAATTCACCCCTCCACTTT. Protein: CASSNGQGNSPLHF. Full variable domain (outside the CDR3, taken from reference TRBV7-6 and TRBJ1-6): GAGVSQSPRYKVTKRGQDVALRCDPISGHVSLYWYRQALGQGPEFLTYFNYEAQQDKSGLPNDRFSAERPEGSISTLTIQRTEQRDSAMYRCASSNGQGNSPLHFGNGTRLTVT.